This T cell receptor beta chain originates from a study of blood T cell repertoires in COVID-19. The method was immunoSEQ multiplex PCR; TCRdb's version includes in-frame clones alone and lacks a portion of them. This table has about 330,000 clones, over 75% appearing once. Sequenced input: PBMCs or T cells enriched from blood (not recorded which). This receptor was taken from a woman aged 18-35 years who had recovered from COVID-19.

The CDR3 DNA sequence: TGTGCCAGCAGTGAAGGCAGGCTAAACCAGCCCCAGCATTTT. It translates to CASSEGRLNQPQHF. This chain uses TRBV6-1 with TRBJ1-5; D not certain. Germline CDR1 MNHNS, CDR2 SASEGT. This CDR3 comprises 14 residues. V lost 1 base to trimming and J lost 7 bases, with 11 bases between them.